This TCR beta chain derives from a study of blood T cell repertoires in COVID-19. Turning to the study itself: There were acute and convalescent COVID-19 samples, and they came from the United States, Italy and Spain.

As originally analysed: Amplification with reference gene primers provided the estimates of nucleated cell counts. TCRdb keeps only in-frame clones here, not all; method: immunoSEQ multiplex PCR. Clone size and V and J calls were adopted from that table, with D and trimming inferred from the DNA. This sample has fewer than 500,000 clones, with 75% to 90% found just once. The CDR3 is 13 amino acids. CDR1 is SGHNT and CDR2 is YENEEA in the germline V gene. The V and J ends lost 5 bases and 0 bases respectively, with 7 bases between them. This sequence originates from a woman younger than 45 with acute or convalescent COVID-19. Sequencing was done on a sample of peripheral blood. This rearrangement joins TRBV11-3 to TRBJ1-1; D ambiguous. This CDR3 reads CASSANMNTEAFF. The CDR3 nucleotides are TGTGCCAGCAGCGCTAATATGAACACTGAAGCTTTCTTT.